This record covers a single TCR beta chain. The antigen remains undetermined. Extracted RNA was reverse transcribed, and the resulting cDNA served as sequencing template. Using immunoSEQ multiplex PCR, the repertoire was profiled, and TCRdb retains in-frame clones only, with some absent. In the table there are a few hundred thousand clones, over 45% of which are singletons. The data belong to a study of CD8+ T cells in alopecia areata. Overall study context: By percentage of affected scalp area, the severity of treated patients was scored.

Study outcomes and limitations: There were many expanded lesional clones persisting in scalp and blood during tofacitinib.

CDR1 and CDR2 (germline): MNHNY, SVGAGI (reference sequence). Between the trimmed V and J ends, which lost 5 bases and 6 bases, there was a span of 13 bases. The CDR3 spans 13 residues. As to treatment: oral pan-JAK inhibitor, 5-10 mg twice daily. Source: CD4+ T cells sorted from blood, taken between weeks 51 and 54, from a patient treated with tofacitinib. This TCR was recovered from a human donor with alopecia areata. V gene TRBV6-6 combines with J gene TRBJ1-2; D not certain. The CDR3 here is CASSPDLTNGYTF. The CDR3 nucleotides read TGTGCCAGCAGTCCTGACCTAACTAATGGCTACACCTTC.